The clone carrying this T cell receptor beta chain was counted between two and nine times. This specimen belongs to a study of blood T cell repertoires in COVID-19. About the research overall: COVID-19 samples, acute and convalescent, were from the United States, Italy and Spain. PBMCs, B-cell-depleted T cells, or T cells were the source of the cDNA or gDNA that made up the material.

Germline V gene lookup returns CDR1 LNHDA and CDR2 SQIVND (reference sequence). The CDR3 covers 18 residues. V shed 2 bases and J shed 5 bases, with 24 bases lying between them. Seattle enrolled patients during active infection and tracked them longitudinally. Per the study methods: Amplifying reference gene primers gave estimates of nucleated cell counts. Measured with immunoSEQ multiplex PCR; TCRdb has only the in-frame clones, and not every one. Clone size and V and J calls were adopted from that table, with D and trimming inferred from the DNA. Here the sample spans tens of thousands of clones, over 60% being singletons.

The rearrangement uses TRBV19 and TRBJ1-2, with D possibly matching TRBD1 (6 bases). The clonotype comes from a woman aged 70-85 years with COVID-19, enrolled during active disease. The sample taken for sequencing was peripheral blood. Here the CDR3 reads CASSISGPGGRGAYGYTF. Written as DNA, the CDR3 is TGTGCCAGTAGTATATCAGGCCCCGGCGGCAGGGGAGCATATGGCTACACCTTC.